A selection of T cell receptor beta chains follows, all from one sample in a study of cytotoxic CD8 clonotypes in ibrutinib-treated CLL. Profiling relied on immunoSEQ multiplex PCR, and the TCRdb table lists in-frame clones only, not all of them. This sample has 150,000 to 200,000 clones, with 81% found just once. Here the sequenced sample was PBMCs, taken after 12 months of ibrutinib treatment. These TCRs come from a human donor with chronic lymphocytic leukemia. Both conserved end residues are part of each CDR3. The D gene is left open where the match is weak. The size field is filled for only some rows; it gives once, few, many or a size class.

TRBD1	TRBV4-1	-	TRBJ2-1	TGCGCCAGCAGCCCGAGTTGGACAGGCGACAATGAGCAGTTCTTC	CASSPSWTGDNEQFF
-	TRBV2	-	TRBJ1-5	TGTGCCAGCAGTGCGGGTAGTCTACCGGGTCAGCCCCAGCATTTT	CASSAGSLPGQPQHF
TRBD2	TRBV7-7	-	TRBJ2-7	TGTGCCAGCAGCTTAGAACGGGGGACTACCTACGAGCAGTACTTC	CASSLERGTTYEQYF
-	TRBV9	-	TRBJ2-3	TGTGCCAGCAGCGTAGATCCGGGGGATACGCAGTATTTT	CASSVDPGDTQYF
-	TRBV11-2	-	TRBJ1-5	TGTGCCAGCAGCTCCGGCCGCGCTGCTTATCAGCCCCAGCATTTT	CASSSGRAAYQPQHF
-	TRBV15	-	TRBJ1-2	TGTGCCACCAGCAGAGAAGGGGGGCCGTCCGACTATGGCTACACCTTC	CATSREGGPSDYGYTF
-	TRBV2	-	TRBJ2-7	TGTGCCAGCAAGGAGGCAGACATCTACGAGCAGTACTTC	CASKEADIYEQYF
-	TRBV18	once	TRBJ2-5	TGTGCCAGCTCACCTACGGTCAGTCAAGAGACCCAGTACTTC	CASSPTVSQETQYF
TRBD1	TRBV7-9	once	TRBJ2-7	TGTGCCAGCAGCAACCGACAGGGGACCTACGAGCAGTACTTC	CASSNRQGTYEQYF
-	TRBV7-2	-	TRBJ2-5	TGTGCCAGCAGCCCCTCCAGGGAGACCCAGTACTTC	CASSPSRETQYF
-	TRBV4-3	-	TRBJ1-4	TGCGCCAGCAGCCAAGAAAGGTTATATGAAAAACTGTTTTTT	CASSQERLYEKLFF
-	TRBV18	-	TRBJ1-1	TGTGCCAGCTCACCACCGCTCCGGGACCGACCAGAAGCTTTCTTT	CASSPPLRDRPEAFF
TRBD1	TRBV7-9	-	TRBJ1-1	TGTGCCAGCAGCAACCTGGCAGGGGGAAAGGATGAAGCTTTCTTT	CASSNLAGGKDEAFF
TRBD1	TRBV2	-	TRBJ1-2	TGTGCCAGCACCGCGGCCTTACGTCTGGGACAGGGGGCTGGGGGCTACACCTTC	CASTAALRLGQGAGGYTF